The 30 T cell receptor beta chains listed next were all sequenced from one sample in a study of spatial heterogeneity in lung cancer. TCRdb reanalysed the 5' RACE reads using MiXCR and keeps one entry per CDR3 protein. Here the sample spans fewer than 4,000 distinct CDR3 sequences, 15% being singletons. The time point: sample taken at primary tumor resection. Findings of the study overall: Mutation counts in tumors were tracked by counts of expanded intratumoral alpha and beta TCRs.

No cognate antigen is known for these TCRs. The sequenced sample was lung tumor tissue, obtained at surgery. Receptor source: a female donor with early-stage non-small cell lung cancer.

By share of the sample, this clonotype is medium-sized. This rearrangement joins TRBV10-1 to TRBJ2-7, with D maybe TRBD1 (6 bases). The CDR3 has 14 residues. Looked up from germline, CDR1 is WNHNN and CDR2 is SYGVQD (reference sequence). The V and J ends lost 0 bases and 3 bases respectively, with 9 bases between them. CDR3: CASSESGTFYEQYF. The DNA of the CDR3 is TGCGCCAGCAGTGAGTCCGGGACATTCTACGAGCAGTACTTC.

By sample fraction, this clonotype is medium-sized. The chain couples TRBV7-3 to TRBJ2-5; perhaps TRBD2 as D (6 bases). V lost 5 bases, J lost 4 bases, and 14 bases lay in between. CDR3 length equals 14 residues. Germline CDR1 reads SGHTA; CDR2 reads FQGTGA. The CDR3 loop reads CASSRPGDAETQYF. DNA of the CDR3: TGTGCCAGCAGCCGCCCGGGGGACGCAGAGACCCAGTACTTC.

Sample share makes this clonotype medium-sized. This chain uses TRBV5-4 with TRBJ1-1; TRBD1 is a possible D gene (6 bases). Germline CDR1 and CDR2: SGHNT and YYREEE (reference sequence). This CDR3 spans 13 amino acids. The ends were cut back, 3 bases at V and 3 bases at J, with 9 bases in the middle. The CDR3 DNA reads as TGTGCCAGCAGCTCAGGGGTCCACACTGAAGCTTTCTTT. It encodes CASSSGVHTEAFF. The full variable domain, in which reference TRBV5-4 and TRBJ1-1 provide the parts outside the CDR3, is ETGVTQSPTHLIKTRGQQVTLRCSSQSGHNTVSWYQQALGQGPQFIFQYYREEENGRGNFPPRFSGLQFPNYSSELNVNALELDDSALYLCASSSGVHTEAFFGQGTRLTVV.

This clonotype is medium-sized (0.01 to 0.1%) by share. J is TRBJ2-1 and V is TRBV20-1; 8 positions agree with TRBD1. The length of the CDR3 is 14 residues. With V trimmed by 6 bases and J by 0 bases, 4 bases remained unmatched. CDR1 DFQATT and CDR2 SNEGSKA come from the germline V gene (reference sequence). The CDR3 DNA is TGCAGTGCCAGGGACAGGACCTCCTACAATGAGCAGTTCTTC. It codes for CSARDRTSYNEQFF.

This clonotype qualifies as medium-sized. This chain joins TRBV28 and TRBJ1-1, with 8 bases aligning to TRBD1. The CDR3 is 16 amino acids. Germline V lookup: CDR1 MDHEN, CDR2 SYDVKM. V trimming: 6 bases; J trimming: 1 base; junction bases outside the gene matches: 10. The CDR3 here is CASSPPRQGRNTEAFF. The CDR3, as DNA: TGTGCCAGCAGCCCCCCGCGACAGGGGAGGAACACTGAAGCTTTCTTT. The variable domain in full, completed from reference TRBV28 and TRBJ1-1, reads DVKVTQSSRYLVKRTGEKVFLECVQDMDHENMFWYRQDPGLGLRLIYFSYDVKMKEKGDIPEGYSVSREKKERFSLILESASTNQTSMYLCASSPPRQGRNTEAFFGQGTRLTVV.

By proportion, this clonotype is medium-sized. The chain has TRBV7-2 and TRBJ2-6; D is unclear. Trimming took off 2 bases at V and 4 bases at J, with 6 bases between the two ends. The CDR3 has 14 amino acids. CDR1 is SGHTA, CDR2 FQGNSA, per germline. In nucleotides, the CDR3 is TGTGCCAGCAGCTTAACTCAGGGGGCCAACGTCCTGACTTTC. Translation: CASSLTQGANVLTF. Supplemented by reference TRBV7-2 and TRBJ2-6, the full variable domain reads GAGVSQSPSNKVTEKGKDVELRCDPISGHTALYWYRQSLGQGLEFLIYFQGNSAPDKSGLPSDRFSAERTGGSVSTLTIQRTQQEDSAVYLCASSLTQGANVLTFGAGSRLTVL.

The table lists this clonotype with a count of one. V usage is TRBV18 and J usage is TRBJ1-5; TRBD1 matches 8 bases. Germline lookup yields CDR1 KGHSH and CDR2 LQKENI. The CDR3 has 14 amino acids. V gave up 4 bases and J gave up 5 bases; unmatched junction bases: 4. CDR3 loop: CASSRQGLDQPQHF. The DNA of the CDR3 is TGTGCCAGCTCACGACAGGGGTTGGATCAGCCCCAGCATTTT.

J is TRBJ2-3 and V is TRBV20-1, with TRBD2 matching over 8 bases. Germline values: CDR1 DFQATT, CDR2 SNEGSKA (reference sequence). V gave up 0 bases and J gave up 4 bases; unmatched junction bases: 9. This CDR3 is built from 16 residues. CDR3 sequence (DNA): TGCAGTGCTAGAGATCACGGGGGGGGCCTATCAGATACGCAGTATTTT. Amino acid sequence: CSARDHGGGLSDTQYF.

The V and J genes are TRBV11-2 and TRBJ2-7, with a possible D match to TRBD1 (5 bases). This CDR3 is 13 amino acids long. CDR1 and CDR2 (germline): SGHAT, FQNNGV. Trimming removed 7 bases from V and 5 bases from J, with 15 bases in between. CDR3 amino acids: CASTETAWHEQYF. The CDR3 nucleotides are TGTGCCAGCACGGAGACAGCGTGGCACGAGCAGTACTTC.

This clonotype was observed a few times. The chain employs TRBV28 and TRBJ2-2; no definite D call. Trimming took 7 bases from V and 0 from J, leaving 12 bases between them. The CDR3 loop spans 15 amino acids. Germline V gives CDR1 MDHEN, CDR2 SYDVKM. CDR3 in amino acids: CASKLGGSNTGELFF. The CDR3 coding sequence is TGTGCCAGCAAATTAGGCGGATCGAACACCGGGGAGCTGTTTTTT.

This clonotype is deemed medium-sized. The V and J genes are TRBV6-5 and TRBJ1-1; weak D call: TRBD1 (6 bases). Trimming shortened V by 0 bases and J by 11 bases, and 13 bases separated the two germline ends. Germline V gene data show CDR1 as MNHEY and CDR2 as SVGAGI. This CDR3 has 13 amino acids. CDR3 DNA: TGTGCCAGCAGTTACTCACAGGGAAGAGACGCTTTCTTT. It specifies CASSYSQGRDAFF.

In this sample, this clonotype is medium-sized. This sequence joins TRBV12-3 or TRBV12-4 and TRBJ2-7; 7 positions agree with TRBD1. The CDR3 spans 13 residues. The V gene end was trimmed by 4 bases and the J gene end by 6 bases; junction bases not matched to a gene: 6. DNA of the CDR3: TGTGCCAGCAGTTCGTCGACAGGGAGCGAGCAGTACTTC. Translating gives CASSSSTGSEQYF.

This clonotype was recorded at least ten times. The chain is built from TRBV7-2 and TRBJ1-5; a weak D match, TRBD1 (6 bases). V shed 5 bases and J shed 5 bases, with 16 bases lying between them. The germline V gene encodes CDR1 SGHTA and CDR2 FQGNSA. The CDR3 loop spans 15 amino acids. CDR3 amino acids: CASSPEQGGHQPQHF. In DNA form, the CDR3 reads TGTGCCAGCAGCCCCGAACAGGGAGGGCATCAGCCCCAGCATTTT.

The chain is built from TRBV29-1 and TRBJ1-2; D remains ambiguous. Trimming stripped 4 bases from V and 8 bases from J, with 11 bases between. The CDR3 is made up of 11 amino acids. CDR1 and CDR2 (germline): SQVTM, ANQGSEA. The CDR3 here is CSVARDRGYTF. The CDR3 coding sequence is TGCAGCGTTGCTCGTGATCGGGGCTACACCTTC.

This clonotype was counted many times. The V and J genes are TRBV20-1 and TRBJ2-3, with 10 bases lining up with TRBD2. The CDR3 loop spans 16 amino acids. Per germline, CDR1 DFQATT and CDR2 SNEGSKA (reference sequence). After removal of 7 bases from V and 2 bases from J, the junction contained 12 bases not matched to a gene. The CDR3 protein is CSVWLAGAEFTDTQYF. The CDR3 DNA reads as TGCAGTGTTTGGCTAGCGGGGGCGGAATTCACAGATACGCAGTATTTT.

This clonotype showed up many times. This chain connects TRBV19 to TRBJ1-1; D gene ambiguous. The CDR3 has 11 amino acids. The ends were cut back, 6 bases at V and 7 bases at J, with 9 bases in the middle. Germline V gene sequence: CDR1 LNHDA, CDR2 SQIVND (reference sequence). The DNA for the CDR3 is TGTGCCAGTAGCCTAAATAATGAAGCTTTCTTT. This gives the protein CASSLNNEAFF.

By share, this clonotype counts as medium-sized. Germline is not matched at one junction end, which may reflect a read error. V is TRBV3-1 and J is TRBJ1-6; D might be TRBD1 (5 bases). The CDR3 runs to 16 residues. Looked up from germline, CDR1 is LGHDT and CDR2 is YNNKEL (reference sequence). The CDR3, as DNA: TGTGCCAGCAGCCCCTTTTACGGGACCAATGCAGGCAAATCAACCTTT. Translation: CASSPFYGTNAGKSTF.

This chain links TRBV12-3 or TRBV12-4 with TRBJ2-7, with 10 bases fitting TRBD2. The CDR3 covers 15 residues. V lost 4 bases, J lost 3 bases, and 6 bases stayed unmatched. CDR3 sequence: CASSSASGGSYEQYF. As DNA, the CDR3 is TGTGCCAGCAGTTCAGCTAGCGGGGGTAGCTACGAGCAGTACTTC.

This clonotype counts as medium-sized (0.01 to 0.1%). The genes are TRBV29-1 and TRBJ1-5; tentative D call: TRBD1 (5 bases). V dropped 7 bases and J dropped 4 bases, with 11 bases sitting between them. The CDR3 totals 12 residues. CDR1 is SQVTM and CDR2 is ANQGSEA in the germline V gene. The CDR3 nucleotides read TGCAGCGCACAGCAGGGAAATCAGCCCCAGCATTTT. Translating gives CSAQQGNQPQHF.

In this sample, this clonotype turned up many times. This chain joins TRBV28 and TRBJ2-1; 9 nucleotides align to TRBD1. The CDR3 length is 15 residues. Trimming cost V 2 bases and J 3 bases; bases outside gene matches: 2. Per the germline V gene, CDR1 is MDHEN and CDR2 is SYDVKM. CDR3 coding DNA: TGTGCCAGCAGTTTAGGGACAGGGAACTACAATGAGCAGTTCTTC. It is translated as CASSLGTGNYNEQFF.

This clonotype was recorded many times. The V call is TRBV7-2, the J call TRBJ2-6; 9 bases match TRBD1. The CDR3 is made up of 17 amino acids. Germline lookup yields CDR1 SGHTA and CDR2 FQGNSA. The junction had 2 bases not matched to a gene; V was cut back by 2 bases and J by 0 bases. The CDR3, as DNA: TGTGCCAGCAGCTTAATGACAGGGGGCTCTGGGGCCAACGTCCTGACTTTC. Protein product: CASSLMTGGSGANVLTF.

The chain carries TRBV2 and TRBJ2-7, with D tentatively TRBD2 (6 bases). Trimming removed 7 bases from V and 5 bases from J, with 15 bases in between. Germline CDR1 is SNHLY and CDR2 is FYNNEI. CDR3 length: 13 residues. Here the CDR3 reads CASIPTRRNEQYF. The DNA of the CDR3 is TGTGCCAGCATTCCGACTAGGCGCAACGAGCAGTACTTC.

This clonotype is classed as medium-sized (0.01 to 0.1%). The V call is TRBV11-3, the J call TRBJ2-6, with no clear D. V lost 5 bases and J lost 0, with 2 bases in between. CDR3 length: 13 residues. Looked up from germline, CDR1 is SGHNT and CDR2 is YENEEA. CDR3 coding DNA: TGTGCCAGCAGCGTCTCTGGGGCCAACGTCCTGACTTTC. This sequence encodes CASSVSGANVLTF.

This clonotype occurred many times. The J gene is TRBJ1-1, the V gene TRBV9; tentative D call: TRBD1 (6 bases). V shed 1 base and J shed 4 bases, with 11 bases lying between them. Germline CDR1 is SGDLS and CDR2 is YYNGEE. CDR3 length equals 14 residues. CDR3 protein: CASSVTGSSTEAFF. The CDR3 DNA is TGTGCCAGCAGCGTAACAGGGTCTAGCACTGAAGCTTTCTTT.

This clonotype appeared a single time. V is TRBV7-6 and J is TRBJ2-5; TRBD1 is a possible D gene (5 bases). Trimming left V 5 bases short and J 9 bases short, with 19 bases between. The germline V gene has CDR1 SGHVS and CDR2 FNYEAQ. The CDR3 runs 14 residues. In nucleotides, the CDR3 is TGTGCCAGCAGCCTTGGGGCAGACCACATGGCCCAGTACTTC. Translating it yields CASSLGADHMAQYF. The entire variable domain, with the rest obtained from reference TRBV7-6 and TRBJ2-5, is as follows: GAGVSQSPRYKVTKRGQDVALRCDPISGHVSLYWYRQALGQGPEFLTYFNYEAQQDKSGLPNDRFSAERPEGSISTLTIQRTEQRDSAMYRCASSLGADHMAQYFGPGTRLLVL.

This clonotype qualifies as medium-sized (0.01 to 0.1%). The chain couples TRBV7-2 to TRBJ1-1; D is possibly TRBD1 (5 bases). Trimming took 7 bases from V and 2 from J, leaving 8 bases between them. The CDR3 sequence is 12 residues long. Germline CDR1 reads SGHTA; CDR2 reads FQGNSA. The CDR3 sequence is CASTWGNTEAFF. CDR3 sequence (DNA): TGTGCCAGCACCTGGGGCAACACTGAAGCTTTCTTT.

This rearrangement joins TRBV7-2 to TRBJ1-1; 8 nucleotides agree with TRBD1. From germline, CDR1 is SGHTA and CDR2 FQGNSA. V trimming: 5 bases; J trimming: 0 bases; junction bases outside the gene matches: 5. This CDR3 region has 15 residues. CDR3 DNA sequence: TGTGCCAGCAGCCCAGGGGGCGGGATGAACACTGAAGCTTTCTTT. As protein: CASSPGGGMNTEAFF.

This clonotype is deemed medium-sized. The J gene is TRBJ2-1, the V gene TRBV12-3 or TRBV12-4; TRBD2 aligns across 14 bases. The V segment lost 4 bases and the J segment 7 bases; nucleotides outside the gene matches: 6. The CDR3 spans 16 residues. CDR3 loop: CASSSDRTSGGNEQFF. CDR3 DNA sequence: TGTGCCAGCAGTTCCGACCGGACTAGCGGGGGGAATGAGCAGTTCTTC.

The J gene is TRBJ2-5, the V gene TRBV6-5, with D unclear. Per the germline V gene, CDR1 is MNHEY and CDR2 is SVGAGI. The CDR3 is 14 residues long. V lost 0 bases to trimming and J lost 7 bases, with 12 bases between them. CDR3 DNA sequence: TGTGCCAGCAGTTACTCGGGCAGTTGGGCGACCCAGTACTTC. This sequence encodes CASSYSGSWATQYF.

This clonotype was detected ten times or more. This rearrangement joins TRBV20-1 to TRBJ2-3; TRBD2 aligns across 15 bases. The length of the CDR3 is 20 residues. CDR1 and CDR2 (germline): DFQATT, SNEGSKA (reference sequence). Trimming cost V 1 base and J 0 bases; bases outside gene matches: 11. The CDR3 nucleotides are TGCAGTGCTAGAGTCCCGGGACTAGCGGGGGGATCTATTAGCACAGATACGCAGTATTTT. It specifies CSARVPGLAGGSISTDTQYF.